These T cell receptor beta chains were read from a single sample in a study of blood T cell repertoires in COVID-19. Repertoires were generated with immunoSEQ multiplex PCR, while TCRdb's copy carries only in-frame clones and drops some. The sample lists about 76,000 clones; under 95% were seen once. Specimen: peripheral blood. The receptors were gathered from a human donor in a cohort sampled during active COVID-19. Each CDR3 is given with its conserved first and last residue. A D gene is named only where the DNA matches it firmly. Some rows mark clone size as missing; the rest say once, few, many or name a class of expanded clone.

d_gene	v_gene	abundance	j_gene	CDR3nt	CDR3aa
TRBD1	TRBV19	-	TRBJ2-7	TGTGCCAGTAGTTCGGACAGGGAAGAGCAGTACTTC	CASSSDREEQYF
TRBD1	TRBV4-1	-	TRBJ1-1	TGCGCCAGCAGCCCCCCCGGCAGGGGGACTGAAGCTTTCTTT	CASSPPGRGTEAFF
TRBD1	TRBV2	-	TRBJ1-2	TGTGCCAGCAGAACCGGGACAGGGGGCAAGGACGGCTTC	CASRTGTGGKDGF
TRBD1	TRBV6-2/TRBV6-3	-	TRBJ1-6	TGTGCCAGCAGTCGAGCCGGGACAGGAAATTCACCCCTCCACTTT	CASSRAGTGNSPLHF
TRBD2	TRBV19	-	TRBJ2-5	TGTGCCAGTAACCCCTCCGGGGGGTCAGAGACCCAGTACTTC	CASNPSGGSETQYF
TRBD2	TRBV6-5	once	TRBJ2-7	TGTGCCAGCAGTACTTGGACGGGGGGGCGTCTCGAGCAGTACTTC	CASSTWTGGRLEQYF
-	TRBV19	-	TRBJ1-2	TGTGCCAGTAGTACCCGACAGGACTCGATAAGTAACTATGGCTACACCTTC	CASSTRQDSISNYGYTF
-	TRBV7-2	few	TRBJ1-1	TGTGCCAGCAGCCCCGAGGGACTAATCGCCGGCACTGAAGCTTTCTTT	CASSPEGLIAGTEAFF
-	TRBV5-8	-	TRBJ2-5	TGTGCCAGCAGCTTGGAGTCAGCCAGTGGCGGTTACTTC	CASSLESASGGYF
TRBD1	TRBV5-6	-	TRBJ2-5	TGTGCCAGCAGCTTGGCCGGACAGGGGATAAAGACCCAGTACTTC	CASSLAGQGIKTQYF
-	TRBV5-8	-	TRBJ1-5	TGTGCCAGCAGCTTGGCACAGGGAAGCAATCAGCCCCAGCATTTT	CASSLAQGSNQPQHF
-	TRBV24-1	-	TRBJ2-2	TGTGCCACCAGTGACGGGGGACTGAACACCGGGGAGCTGTTTTTT	CATSDGGLNTGELFF
-	TRBV19	-	TRBJ2-5	TGTGCCAGTAGTCCTACTGGGGGCAGGGGTTTACTGAAGACCCAGTACTTC	CASSPTGGRGLLKTQYF
TRBD1	TRBV7-8	once	TRBJ2-5	TGTGCCAGCAGCCGGGGACAGGGGGGCCAAGAGACCCAGTACTTC	CASSRGQGGQETQYF
TRBD1	TRBV7-8	-	TRBJ2-7	TGTGCCAGCAGCCGATACCGGGACAGTTCCTACGAGCAGTACTTC	CASSRYRDSSYEQYF
TRBD1	TRBV7-6	-	TRBJ2-7	TGTGCCAGCAGCTTAGCGTGGGACAGGGACGAGCAGTACTTC	CASSLAWDRDEQYF
-	TRBV9	-	TRBJ2-2	TGTGCCAGCAGCGTAGAAGCTAACGGGGAGCTGTTTTTT	CASSVEANGELFF
-	TRBV20-1	-	TRBJ2-1	TGCAGTGCTAGTCGTGGGGGGGCCGTCTCCTACAATGAGCAGTTCTTC	CSASRGGAVSYNEQFF
TRBD2	TRBV10-3	-	TRBJ2-3	TGTGCCATCAGGAGGGCTACTAGCGGGGGAACGTGGGATACGCAGTATTTT	CAIRRATSGGTWDTQYF
TRBD2	TRBV11-2	few	TRBJ2-3	TGTGCCAGCAGCCTTAGCGGGGGTACAGATACGCAGTATTTT	CASSLSGGTDTQYF
-	TRBV4-1	-	TRBJ1-3	TGCGCCAGCAGCCCAGAATCGGCAGGGGCTGGAAACACCATATATTTT	CASSPESAGAGNTIYF
TRBD2	TRBV6-2/TRBV6-3	-	TRBJ2-1	TGTGCCAGCAGTTACTCGATAGCGGCGGGGGGCCTTTACAATGAGCAGTTCTTC	CASSYSIAAGGLYNEQFF
-	TRBV25-1	-	TRBJ1-3	TGTGCCAGCAGTCCAGGAAACACCATATATTTT	CASSPGNTIYF
-	TRBV10-2	-	TRBJ2-2	TGCGCCAGCACCAAGGGGGAGAACACCGGGGAGCTGTTTTTT	CASTKGENTGELFF
-	TRBV6-2/TRBV6-3	-	TRBJ2-2	TGTGCCAGCAGTTACACACAGATAGCGAACACCGGGGAGCTGTTTTTT	CASSYTQIANTGELFF
-	TRBV18	-	TRBJ1-1	TGTGCCAGCTCACCACCGTCAAAACAGATGAACACTGAAGCTTTCTTT	CASSPPSKQMNTEAFF
TRBD2	TRBV2	-	TRBJ2-7	TGTGCCAGGAACAGCGGGGGGGCTGAGGAGCAGTACTTC	CARNSGGAEEQYF
TRBD2	TRBV5-4	-	TRBJ2-5	TGTGCCAGCAGCCGGACTAGCGGGGACCAAGAGACCCAGTACTTC	CASSRTSGDQETQYF
TRBD1	TRBV5-4	-	TRBJ2-2	TGTGCCAGCAGGTGGGGGACAGGGGCCACCGGGGAGCTGTTTTTT	CASRWGTGATGELFF
-	TRBV12-5	-	TRBJ1-5	TGTGCTAGTGGTTTGGTACAGAACAGGGCCCTAGGGCCCCAGCATTTT	CASGLVQNRALGPQHF
-	TRBV19	-	TRBJ1-2	TGTGCCAGCGCAGGATGGAACTATGGCTACACCTTC	CASAGWNYGYTF
TRBD2	TRBV4-1	-	TRBJ2-2	TGCGCCAGCAGCCAAGTCCGCCTAGCTTCGGGGGGCGGGGAGCTGTTTTTT	CASSQVRLASGGGELFF
-	TRBV4-1	once	TRBJ1-1	TGCGCCAGCAGCGAGTATGGCACTGAAGCTTTCTTT	CASSEYGTEAFF
-	TRBV6-5	-	TRBJ1-3	TGTGCCAGCAGTTACTCGTACAGGCTCTCTGGAAACACCATATATTTT	CASSYSYRLSGNTIYF
-	TRBV6-5	-	TRBJ1-6	TGTGCCAGCAGTTACTCTATGCAGGGGTATAATTCACCCCTCCACTTT	CASSYSMQGYNSPLHF
TRBD1	TRBV9	-	TRBJ1-1	TGTGCCAGCAGCGTAGTAGGGGGCATCGACGGGACTGAAGCTTTCTTT	CASSVVGGIDGTEAFF
-	TRBV3-1/TRBV3-2	-	TRBJ2-7	TGTGCCAGCAGCCAAGACCCACTCGCGGGGAACTACGAGCAGTACTTC	CASSQDPLAGNYEQYF
TRBD1	TRBV7-8	-	TRBJ1-3	TGTGCCAGCAGCCGAGGACAGGCGGGAAACACCATATATTTT	CASSRGQAGNTIYF
-	TRBV6-5	-	TRBJ2-6	TGTGCCAGCGCGGCCTCAAGCTCTGGGGCCAACGTCCTGACTTTC	CASAASSSGANVLTF
-	TRBV5-5	-	TRBJ2-1	TGTGCCAGCACCCAGGACTACCAGAGGAAGCGGTTCTTC	CASTQDYQRKRFF
TRBD2	TRBV27	-	TRBJ2-3	TGTGCCAGCAGTCCCTGGGCGTCCAGCGGGGGTGTAGATACGCAGTATTTT	CASSPWASSGGVDTQYF
-	TRBV11-2	-	TRBJ1-2	TGTGCCAGCAGCCATACAGCTAACTATGGCTACACCTTC	CASSHTANYGYTF